The 23 T cell receptor beta chains listed next were all sequenced from one sample in a study of blood T cell repertoires in COVID-19. Produced via immunoSEQ multiplex PCR; TCRdb's table is partial and in-frame only. The table shows around 70,000 clones, with nearly 90% occurring only once. The specimen sequenced was peripheral blood. The receptors were gathered from an elderly man with acute or convalescent COVID-19.

This clone was observed a handful of times. This chain joins TRBV6-7 and TRBJ1-5; maybe TRBD1 (5 bases). TRBV6-7 counts as an open reading frame of uncertain function. There are 15 residues in the CDR3. V was pared by 0 bases and J by 4 bases, with 10 bases between. CDR3 sequence (DNA): TGTGCCAGCAGTTACTCGAGACAGAGAAATCAGCCCCAGCATTTT. Its translation: CASSYSRQRNQPQHF.

The chain recombines TRBV30 with TRBJ1-5; D gene uncertain. The V end lost 1 base, the J end lost 4 bases, and 8 bases lay between the germline ends. CDR3 size: 13 residues. The germline CDR1 and CDR2 sequences are GTSNPN and SVGIG (reference sequence). CDR3 sequence (DNA): TGTGCCTGGAGTGGGCAGTCGAATCAGCCCCAGCATTTT. Its protein product is CAWSGQSNQPQHF.

This clone came up once. The rearrangement joins TRBV7-8 to TRBJ1-1; D is unresolved. V lost 2 bases and J 0 bases, leaving 7 bases between the germline ends. The CDR3 totals 14 residues. Germline lookup yields CDR1 SGHVS and CDR2 FQNEAQ. The CDR3 coding sequence is TGTGCCAGCAGCTTAAGTAGCCTGAACACTGAAGCTTTCTTT. As protein: CASSLSSLNTEAFF. Variable domain in full (rest from reference TRBV7-8 and TRBJ1-1): GAGVSQSPRYKVAKRGQDVALRCDPISGHVSLFWYQQALGQGPEFLTYFQNEAQLDKSGLPSDRFFAERPEGSVSTLKIQRTQQEDSAVYLCASSLSSLNTEAFFGQGTRLTVV.

The chain joins TRBV5-5 to TRBJ1-2, with TRBD1 identical over 8 bases. The germline V gene encodes CDR1 SGHKS and CDR2 YYEKEE (reference sequence). The CDR3 length is 16 residues. V was clipped by 5 bases and J by 0 bases; unmatched bases: 9. This CDR3 is CASRGGTGLPNYGYTF. Here the CDR3 DNA reads TGTGCCAGCAGGGGAGGGACAGGACTACCTAACTATGGCTACACCTTC.

The gene calls are TRBV5-1 and TRBJ2-3; 9 bases match TRBD1. The trim removed 4 bases at V and 5 bases at J, leaving 5 bases unmatched. Per the germline V gene, CDR1 is SGHRS and CDR2 is YFSETQ. This CDR3 spans 14 amino acids. DNA for the CDR3: TGCGCCAGCAGCCCGGACAGGGGAGGAGATACGCAGTATTTT. As protein: CASSPDRGGDTQYF.

In DNA form, the CDR3 reads TGTGCCAGCAGCCCGGTGGGAGATTCACCCCTCCACTTT. Translated: CASSPVGDSPLHF. The chain joins TRBV3-1 (or the pseudogene TRBV3-2) to TRBJ1-6; no definite D call. The length of the CDR3 is 13 residues. The V gene's germline CDR1 is LGHDT and CDR2 YNNKEL (reference sequence). V lost 4 bases and J 8 bases, leaving 9 bases between the germline ends.

This sequence joins TRBV18 and TRBJ2-3; the D is unclear. The CDR3 is 14 amino acids. Trimming removed 2 bases from V and 5 bases from J, with 11 bases in between. Germline loops: CDR1 KGHSH, CDR2 LQKENI. CDR3 sequence: CASSPGLWVDTQYF. The DNA for the CDR3 is TGTGCCAGCTCACCAGGGCTATGGGTAGATACGCAGTATTTT.

This clone is medium-sized in the sample. The CDR3 reads CASSDPEGQETQYF. Here the CDR3 DNA reads TGTGCCAGCAGTGATCCTGAGGGCCAAGAGACCCAGTACTTC. V gene TRBV25-1 combines with J gene TRBJ2-5; perhaps TRBD2 as D (5 bases). Deletions cut 3 bases from V and 1 base from J, with 9 bases between. Germline V gives CDR1 MGHDK, CDR2 SYGVNS. The CDR3 is 14 amino acids.

This chain joins TRBV7-2 and TRBJ1-1; no definite D call. Germline lookup yields CDR1 SGHTA and CDR2 FQGNSA. Trimming left V 1 base short and J 5 bases short, with 20 bases between. The CDR3 runs 17 residues. The CDR3, as DNA: TGTGCCAGCAGCTTAGATCCATTTTCCGATAGGGAGACTGAAGCTTTCTTT. Translated, it gives CASSLDPFSDRETEAFF.

The rearrangement uses TRBV5-6 and TRBJ1-2, with D tentatively TRBD1 (6 bases). The CDR3 runs 15 residues. V lost 4 bases, J lost 2 bases, and 15 bases lay in between. From germline, CDR1 is SGHDT and CDR2 YYEEEE. Written as DNA, the CDR3 is TGTGCCAGCAGCCTGACTACAGGGACAAACTATGGCTACACCTTC. Encoded protein: CASSLTTGTNYGYTF.

The V and J genes are TRBV19 and TRBJ2-4; no reliable D call. Germline values: CDR1 LNHDA, CDR2 SQIVND (reference sequence). The CDR3 totals 15 residues. Deletions cut 6 bases from V and 1 base from J, with 13 bases between. CDR3 region: CASRPPLGAKNIQYF. The CDR3 DNA sequence: TGTGCCAGTAGACCTCCCCTCGGTGCCAAAAACATTCAGTACTTC.

The chain combines TRBV18 with TRBJ2-7, with 7 bases fitting TRBD2. CDR3 size: 14 residues. Per germline, CDR1 KGHSH and CDR2 LQKENI. V lost 0 bases and J lost 1; bases outside the gene matches: 0. CDR3 loop: CASSPPGLSYEQYF. For the CDR3, the DNA is TGTGCCAGCTCACCACCGGGACTATCCTACGAGCAGTACTTC.

This chain links TRBV4-2 with TRBJ2-4; 10 bases align to TRBD2. This CDR3 has 19 amino acids. The V and J ends lost 1 base and 3 bases, in that order; junction bases with no gene match: 12. Germline assignment: CDR1 LGHNA and CDR2 YNFKEQ. The CDR3 is CASSQVGSGGAVGKNIQYF. The CDR3 region has the DNA TGTGCCAGCAGCCAAGTCGGGAGCGGGGGGGCCGTGGGCAAAAACATTCAGTACTTC.

This chain links TRBV4-2 with TRBJ1-2, with TRBD1 as a possible D gene (6 bases). V was trimmed by 3 bases and J by 3 bases, leaving 17 bases between them. This CDR3 contains 16 residues. From germline, CDR1 is LGHNA and CDR2 YNFKEQ. CDR3 sequence (DNA): TGTGCCAGCAGCCAGGGGTGGGGGGGCTCGTACTATGGCTACACCTTC. This translates into CASSQGWGGSYYGYTF.

The chain has TRBV7-6 and TRBJ1-1, with TRBD1 matching over 8 bases. The germline V gene has CDR1 SGHVS and CDR2 FNYEAQ. Trimming took 6 bases from V and 4 from J; bases not matched to a gene: 7. CDR3 length equals 14 residues. The CDR3 loop reads CASSPATGATEAFF. The CDR3 DNA follows: TGTGCCAGCAGTCCGGCGACAGGGGCCACTGAAGCTTTCTTT.

The J gene is TRBJ2-7, the V gene TRBV11-2; D call uncertain. V was clipped by 1 base and J by 5 bases, with 24 bases between them. This CDR3 spans 18 amino acids. Germline values: CDR1 SGHAT, CDR2 FQNNGV. In nucleotides, the CDR3 is TGTGCCAGCAGCTTAGGGAGTTGGGTCCCCAAGGAGAGAGACGAGCAGTACTTC. This gives the protein CASSLGSWVPKERDEQYF.

The rearrangement uses TRBV7-8 and TRBJ2-1, with D maybe TRBD2 (6 bases). Per germline, CDR1 SGHVS and CDR2 FQNEAQ. The CDR3 is 13 residues long. V lost 1 base, J lost 6 bases, and 7 bases lay in between. The CDR3 protein is CASSLGTTNEQFF. In nucleotides, the CDR3 is TGTGCCAGCAGCTTAGGGACTACCAATGAGCAGTTCTTC.

V usage is TRBV9 and J usage is TRBJ2-7, with TRBD1 matching 8 bases. With 4 bases clipped from V and 2 bases from J, the junction kept 8 bases outside the gene matches. Per germline, CDR1 SGDLS and CDR2 YYNGEE. CDR3 length: 15 amino acids. The CDR3 region has the DNA TGTGCCAGCAGCTTCGGACAGGGTGGCACCTACGAGCAGTACTTC. Its translation is CASSFGQGGTYEQYF.

The rearrangement joins TRBV29-1 to TRBJ2-7; TRBD1 agrees at 8 bases. The CDR3 contains 14 residues. V was pared by 3 bases and J by 5 bases, with 9 bases of the junction left unmatched. The germline CDR1 and CDR2 sequences are SQVTM and ANQGSEA. This CDR3 reads CSVDGIRGLDEQYF. The CDR3 nucleotides read TGCAGCGTTGACGGGATCAGGGGGCTCGACGAGCAGTACTTC.

The chain carries TRBV2 and TRBJ1-5; 9 nucleotides line up with TRBD1. V lost 8 bases and J lost 7; bases outside the gene matches: 6. The CDR3 has 13 residues. Germline V gene lookup returns CDR1 SNHLY and CDR2 FYNNEI. Here the CDR3 reads CASHRGPRQPQHF. In DNA, the CDR3 is TGTGCCAGCCACAGGGGGCCGAGGCAGCCCCAGCATTTT.

The chain's CDR3 is CASSEGWGPNTGELFF. In DNA form, the CDR3 reads TGTGCCAGCAGCGAGGGGTGGGGGCCGAACACCGGGGAGCTGTTTTTT. The chain carries TRBV7-3 and TRBJ2-2; tentative D call: TRBD1 (6 bases). V gave up 5 bases and J gave up 0 bases, with 13 bases separating them. Germline-derived CDR1 and CDR2 are SGHTA and FQGTGA. The CDR3 has 16 amino acids. The full variable domain, in which reference TRBV7-3 and TRBJ2-2 provide the parts outside the CDR3, is GAGVSQTPSNKVTEKGKYVELRCDPISGHTALYWYRQSLGQGPEFLIYFQGTGAADDSGLPNDRFFAVRPEGSVSTLKIQRTERGDSAVYLCASSEGWGPNTGELFFGEGSRLTVL.

J is TRBJ2-3 and V is TRBV27; TRBD2 agrees at 11 bases. In germline, CDR1 is MNHEY, CDR2 SMNVEV (reference sequence). This CDR3 has 16 residues. V lost 5 bases to trimming and J lost 5 bases; unmatched junction nucleotides: 9. Written as DNA, the CDR3 is TGTGCCAGCAGTCCACTAGCGGGAGTAGGTGAAGATACGCAGTATTTT. This sequence encodes CASSPLAGVGEDTQYF.

V usage is TRBV6-2 or TRBV6-3 and J usage is TRBJ2-1; 9 positions match TRBD2. This CDR3 contains 16 residues. Germline CDR1 is MNHEY and CDR2 is SVGEGT. The V and J ends lost 6 bases and 9 bases, in that order; junction bases with no gene match: 15. The DNA of the CDR3 is TGTGCCAGCAGCTTACCGACAGGCGGGAGGGGGCGTGAGCAGTTCTTC. It is translated as CASSLPTGGRGREQFF.